The clone carrying this TCR beta chain was seen a handful of times. These data come from a study of preoperative IRX-2 immunotherapy in early breast cancer. Looked up from germline, CDR1 is SNHLY and CDR2 is FYNNEI. V dropped 6 bases and J dropped 4 bases, with 9 bases sitting between them. The CDR3 length is 13 residues. Clones were sequenced by immunoSEQ multiplex PCR, and TCRdb holds only the in-frame ones, with some missing. The sample has some 21,000 clones; around four fifths are singletons. Treatment defined: preoperative locoregional IRX-2 cytokine immunotherapy. The sequence derives from a human donor with breast cancer. The chain combines TRBV2 with TRBJ1-4; D is ambiguous. The specimen comprised lymph node tissue, sampled after IRX-2 immunotherapy. CDR3: CASSRPRNEKLFF. CDR3 sequence (DNA): TGTGCCAGCAGCAGACCGCGTAATGAAAAACTGTTTTTT.